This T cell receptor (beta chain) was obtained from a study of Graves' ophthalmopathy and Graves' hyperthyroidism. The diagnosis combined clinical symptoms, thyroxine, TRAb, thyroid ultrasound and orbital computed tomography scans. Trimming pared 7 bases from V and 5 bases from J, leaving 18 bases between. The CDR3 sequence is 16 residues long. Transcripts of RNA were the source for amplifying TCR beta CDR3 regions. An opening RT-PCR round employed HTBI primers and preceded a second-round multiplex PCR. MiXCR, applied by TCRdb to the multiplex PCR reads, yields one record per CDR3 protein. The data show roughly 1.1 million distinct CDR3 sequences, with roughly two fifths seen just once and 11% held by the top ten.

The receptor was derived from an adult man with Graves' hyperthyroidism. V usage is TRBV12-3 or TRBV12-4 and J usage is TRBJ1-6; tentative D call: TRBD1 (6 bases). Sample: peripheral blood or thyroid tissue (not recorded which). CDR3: CASTLLGGADNSPLHF. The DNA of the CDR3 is TGTGCCAGCACCCTTCTGGGGGGCGCGGATAATTCACCCCTCCACTTT.